This TCR beta chain comes out of a study of blood T cell repertoires in COVID-19. About the study: Whether acute or convalescent, the COVID-19 samples came from the United States, Italy and Spain. From T cells, B-cell-depleted T cells, or PBMCs came the material, which was cDNA or gDNA.

As processed by the authors: Amplifying reference gene primers gave estimates of nucleated cell counts. Generated by immunoSEQ multiplex PCR, the TCRdb table keeps only in-frame clones and is missing some. The V and J calls and clone size are taken from that table; D and trimming were inferred from the DNA. This table holds around 120,000 clones, approximately 87% found once. This CDR3 has 17 residues. Germline CDR1 and CDR2: SGHRS and YFSETQ. The V gene end was trimmed by 1 base and the J gene end by 10 bases; junction bases not matched to a gene: 18. The TCR was taken from an older woman with acute or convalescent COVID-19. This chain links TRBV5-1 with TRBJ1-2; 8 nucleotides align to TRBD1. Sequencing was carried out using peripheral blood. The CDR3 DNA sequence: TGCGCCAGCAGCTTGCCCCAAGCCGGGACAGGTTGGGACTCCTACACCTTC. Its translation: CASSLPQAGTGWDSYTF.